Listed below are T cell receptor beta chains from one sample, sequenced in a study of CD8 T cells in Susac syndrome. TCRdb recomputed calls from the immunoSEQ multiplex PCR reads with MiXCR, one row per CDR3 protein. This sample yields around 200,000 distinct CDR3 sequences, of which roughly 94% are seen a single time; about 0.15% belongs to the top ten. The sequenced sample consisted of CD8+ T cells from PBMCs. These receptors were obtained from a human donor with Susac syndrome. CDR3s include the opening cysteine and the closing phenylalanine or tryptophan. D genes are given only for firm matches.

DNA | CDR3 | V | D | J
TGTGCCAGTAGTATGAAATTTCTGTCCCCGACCGAGCAGTACTTC | CASSMKFLSPTEQYF | TRBV19 | - | TRBJ2-7
TGTGCCAGCAGCGTAGGAGGCGGGGGAACTAGAAATGAGCAGTTCTTC | CASSVGGGGTRNEQFF | TRBV9 | TRBD2 | TRBJ2-1
TGTGCCTGGAGCGTAAGAGACTTCACAGATAAGCAGTATTTT | CAWSVRDFTDKQYF | TRBV30 | - | TRBJ2-3
TGCGCCAGCAGCTACGGGACTAGCGGGAACAATGAGCAGTTCTTC | CASSYGTSGNNEQFF | TRBV5-1 | TRBD2 | TRBJ2-1
TGTGCCAGCAGCCAAGTTGGGACAGCCAAGAACACTGAAGCTTTCTTT | CASSQVGTAKNTEAFF | TRBV3-1 | TRBD1 | TRBJ1-1
TGTGCCAGCAGTTTAGTGACAGGGGGCGAGGCAGATACGCAGTATTTT | CASSLVTGGEADTQYF | TRBV27 | TRBD1 | TRBJ2-3
TGTGCCAGCAGCTTCTTCATATACAATGAGCAGTTCTTC | CASSFFIYNEQFF | TRBV7-2 | - | TRBJ2-1
TGCGCCAGCAGCTTGGCGACTAGCGGGACGACAGATACGCAGTATTTT | CASSLATSGTTDTQYF | TRBV5-1 | TRBD2 | TRBJ2-3
TGCAGTGCTAGAGAGGGAGTAGCGGGGGTGGGAGAGACCCAGTACTTC | CSAREGVAGVGETQYF | TRBV20-1 | TRBD2 | TRBJ2-5
TGTGCCAGCAGCGTTGGGGGACTCGAGCAGTTCTTC | CASSVGGLEQFF | TRBV7-6 | - | TRBJ2-1
TGTGCCATCTTAGTCGGACTAGCGGGAAAGAATGAGCAGTTCTTC | CAILVGLAGKNEQFF | TRBV2 | TRBD2 | TRBJ2-1
TGTGCCAGCAGCCCGTTTGACAGGGGAAGCACTGAAGCTTTCTTT | CASSPFDRGSTEAFF | TRBV3-1 | TRBD1 | TRBJ1-1
TGTGCCAGCAGCTTAGCGATAACTACTGGGGCCAACGTCCTGACTTTC | CASSLAITTGANVLTF | TRBV7-9 | - | TRBJ2-6